The T cell receptor (beta chain) described here comes from a study of blood T cells in healthy people across ages. Study-level results: Considered underestimates were the diversity estimates obtained from one million T cells. A greater number of naive CD4+ cells and higher diversity distinguished long-lived donors from aged donors.

Next came a second PCR, run for about 6 to 12 cycles, which used a sample-barcoded 5' primer along with a J-beta primer mix. TCRdb recomputed calls from the 5' RACE reads with MiXCR, one row per CDR3 protein. The data contain more than 1,000,000 distinct CDR3 sequences, approximately 26% of them singletons. Trimming took off 1 base at V and 5 bases at J, with 9 bases between the two ends. The CDR3 extends over 13 amino acids. The V gene's germline CDR1 is SEHNR and CDR2 FQNEAQ (reference sequence). In the case of this clonotype: The target antigen is unknown.

These data also formed part of another study, on T cells of mothers and their children. That study adds: cDNA was synthesized from all extracted RNA at roughly 1.5 ug per reaction. Biologically related mothers and children overlapped slightly more than unrelated pairs, a non-significant difference.

The chain recombines TRBV7-9 with TRBJ2-7; D tentatively reads TRBD1 or TRBD2 (5 bases each). Material: blood. The clonotype comes from a girl between 2 and 10 years old in good health. The CDR3 here is CASSLGGNDEQYF. The CDR3, as DNA: TGTGCCAGCAGCTTAGGGGGGAATGACGAGCAGTACTTC.